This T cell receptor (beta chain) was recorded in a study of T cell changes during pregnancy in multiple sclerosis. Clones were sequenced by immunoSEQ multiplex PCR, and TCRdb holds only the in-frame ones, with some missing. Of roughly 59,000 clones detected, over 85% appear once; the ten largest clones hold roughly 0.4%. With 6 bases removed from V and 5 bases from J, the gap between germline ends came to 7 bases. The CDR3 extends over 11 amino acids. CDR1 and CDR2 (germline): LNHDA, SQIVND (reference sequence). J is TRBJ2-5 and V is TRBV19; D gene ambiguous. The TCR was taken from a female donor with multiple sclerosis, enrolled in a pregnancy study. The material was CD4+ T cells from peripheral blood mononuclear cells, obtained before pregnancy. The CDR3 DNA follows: TGTGCCAGTAGACTGCTGGAGACCCAGTACTTC. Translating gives CASRLLETQYF.